Listed here are 27 T cell receptor beta chains from one sample, sequenced in a study of blood T cell repertoires in COVID-19. Data came from immunoSEQ multiplex PCR; TCRdb stores just in-frame clones and leaves some out. The profile shows about 380,000 clones, roughly 86% of them singletons. Material for sequencing was peripheral blood. The origin of the receptors is a human donor with acute or convalescent COVID-19. The donor label of this sample is uncertain.

The J gene is TRBJ1-2, the V gene TRBV4-2; D is perhaps TRBD1 (5 bases). V was pared by 3 bases and J by 7 bases, with 24 bases between. CDR1 LGHNA and CDR2 YNFKEQ come from the germline V gene. The CDR3 totals 17 residues. The CDR3 reads CASSQGGRRFSASGYTF. The CDR3 coding sequence is TGTGCCAGCAGCCAGGGGGGACGGAGGTTTTCTGCTAGTGGCTACACCTTC.

V and J are TRBV6-5 and TRBJ2-3; the match to TRBD1 covers 8 bases. Germline loops: CDR1 MNHEY, CDR2 SVGAGI. The CDR3 contains 15 residues. Trimming removed 2 bases from V and 6 bases from J; junction bases left unmatched: 7. The CDR3 coding sequence is TGTGCCAGCAGTTACGCGGACAGGGTTGGGGATACGCAGTATTTT. Amino acids: CASSYADRVGDTQYF.

The chain joins TRBV25-1 to TRBJ2-3; unclear D gene. CDR3 length: 13 amino acids. Between the trimmed V and J ends, which lost 4 bases and 1 base, there was a span of 6 bases. Germline CDR1 MGHDK, CDR2 SYGVNS. CDR3 bases: TGTGCCAGCAGTGTCCCGGGCACAGATACGCAGTATTTT. This codes for CASSVPGTDTQYF.

The rearrangement joins TRBV12-3 or TRBV12-4 to TRBJ2-1; perhaps TRBD2 as D (5 bases). Deletions cut 4 bases from V and 9 bases from J, with 13 bases between. The CDR3 is made up of 13 amino acids. CDR3: CASSSRGWGEQFF. The CDR3 nucleotides are TGTGCCAGCAGTTCTCGGGGATGGGGTGAGCAGTTCTTC.

V is TRBV6-6 and J is TRBJ1-1; maybe TRBD1 (6 bases). CDR1 is MNHNY and CDR2 is SVGAGI in the germline V gene (reference sequence). CDR3 length: 12 amino acids. V was shortened by 7 bases and J by 5 bases, with 11 bases between the two germline ends. CDR3 DNA sequence: TGTGCCAGCAATACAGGGCAAACTGAAGCTTTCTTT. It yields the protein CASNTGQTEAFF.

This clone was seen once. In DNA form, the CDR3 reads TGTGCCTGGAGAACCGGGACAGGGGTTCAGCCCCAGCATTTT. This sequence encodes CAWRTGTGVQPQHF. The chain joins TRBV30 to TRBJ1-5; TRBD1 matches at 10 bases. The CDR3 sequence is 14 residues long. Per the germline V gene, CDR1 is GTSNPN and CDR2 is SVGIG (reference sequence). With V trimmed by 3 bases and J by 6 bases, 5 bases remained unmatched.

The chain combines TRBV11-2 with TRBJ2-1; possible D gene TRBD2, 6 bases. Germline V gene data show CDR1 as SGHAT and CDR2 as FQNNGV. The CDR3 runs to 16 residues. The V end was cut by 2 bases, the J end by 4 bases, with 15 bases between. DNA of the CDR3: TGTGCCAGCAGCTTATCTACGGGGGTCTCGTACAATGAGCAGTTCTTC. Protein sequence: CASSLSTGVSYNEQFF.

The rearrangement uses TRBV7-9 and TRBJ1-6; 10 bases agree with TRBD1. V shed 11 bases, J shed 8 bases, and the junction held 3 bases outside the gene matches. CDR1 is SEHNR and CDR2 is FQNEAQ in the germline V gene (reference sequence). The CDR3 loop spans 12 amino acids. The CDR3 DNA reads TGTGCCTATGGGACAGGGGATTCACCCCTCCACTTT. Translating it yields CAYGTGDSPLHF.

The rearrangement uses TRBV6-5 and TRBJ2-7, with TRBD2 matching over 7 bases. Losses at the gene ends were 7 bases for V and 3 bases for J; bases not matched to a gene: 9. The germline CDR1 and CDR2 sequences are MNHEY and SVGAGI. The CDR3 is made up of 14 amino acids. The CDR3 loop is CASNPGGSFYEQYF. The DNA for the CDR3 is TGTGCCAGCAACCCCGGGGGGTCCTTCTACGAGCAGTACTTC.

V is TRBV10-1 and J is TRBJ2-2; 10 positions agree with TRBD2. The germline CDR1 and CDR2 sequences are WNHNN and SYGVQD (reference sequence). This CDR3 comprises 13 residues. Unmatched junction bases numbered 1, after V lost 6 bases and J lost 6 bases. The CDR3 protein is CASSSGRAGELFF. The CDR3 DNA reads TGCGCCAGCAGCAGCGGGAGGGCCGGGGAGCTGTTTTTT.

CDR3 DNA: TGTGCCCAAGAAACAACAGGTGAAGCTTTCTTT. It translates to CAQETTGEAFF. The chain has TRBV15 and TRBJ1-1, with a possible D match to TRBD1 (5 bases). Deletions cut 11 bases from V and 7 bases from J, with 14 bases between. CDR1 and CDR2 from the germline V gene are LNHNV and YYDKDF (reference sequence). The CDR3 sequence is 11 residues long.

V is TRBV5-1 and J is TRBJ2-3; D is undetermined. Germline V gives CDR1 SGHRS, CDR2 YFSETQ. The CDR3 is 19 residues long. V was trimmed by 1 base and J by 0 bases, leaving 21 bases between them. DNA of the CDR3: TGCGCCAGCAGCTTGATTGACAACCTATTCGTCCCTAGCACAGATACGCAGTATTTT. Amino acids: CASSLIDNLFVPSTDTQYF.

This rearrangement joins TRBV19 to TRBJ2-1; possible D gene TRBD1, 5 bases. The CDR3 totals 14 residues. V gave up 5 bases and J gave up 7 bases, with 15 bases separating them. Germline CDR1 reads LNHDA; CDR2 reads SQIVND (reference sequence). CDR3 in amino acids: CASSSLSGKNEQFF. DNA of the CDR3: TGTGCCAGTAGTTCTCTTTCAGGGAAGAATGAGCAGTTCTTC.

The J gene is TRBJ1-1, the V gene TRBV5-1; 9 bases agree with TRBD1. The length of the CDR3 is 16 residues. Germline lookup yields CDR1 SGHRS and CDR2 YFSETQ. V lost 3 bases, J lost 4 bases, and 10 bases stayed unmatched. CDR3 nucleotides: TGCGCCAGCAGCTCAAGAAACACAGGGGGCGGCACTGAAGCTTTCTTT. The encoded protein is CASSSRNTGGGTEAFF.

This clone was recorded once. The CDR3 DNA reads TGCGCCAGCAGCTTGGTTCTGACTAGTGGGGGGATAATTGATGAGCAGTTCTTC. Protein: CASSLVLTSGGIIDEQFF. The chain combines TRBV5-1 with TRBJ2-1; weak D call: TRBD2 (6 bases). V lost 0 bases, J lost 8 bases, and 24 bases lay in between. The CDR3 runs 18 residues. The V gene's germline CDR1 is SGHRS and CDR2 YFSETQ.

The chain recombines TRBV6-5 with TRBJ1-6, with TRBD1 matching over 12 bases. Trimming at V came to 6 bases and at J to 9 bases, leaving 6 bases not matched to a gene. Germline V gene lookup returns CDR1 MNHEY and CDR2 SVGAGI. This CDR3 comprises 15 residues. This CDR3 is CASSRDRGRSSPLHF. In DNA, the CDR3 is TGTGCCAGCAGCCGGGACAGGGGGCGGAGTTCACCCCTCCACTTT.

The genes are TRBV18 and TRBJ1-3; D is unresolved. Germline CDR1 reads KGHSH; CDR2 reads LQKENI. The ends were cut back, 6 bases at V and 3 bases at J, with 3 bases in the middle. The CDR3 spans 11 residues. For the CDR3, the DNA is TGTGCCAGCTCGTATGGAAACACCATATATTTT. This sequence encodes CASSYGNTIYF.

This clone was observed once. The V call is TRBV19, the J call TRBJ1-5, with 7 bases identical to TRBD1. V shed 6 bases and J 7 bases; nucleotides not matched to a gene: 3. Germline CDR1 and CDR2: LNHDA and SQIVND (reference sequence). The CDR3 extends over 12 amino acids. The CDR3 reads CASRTGLQPQHF. CDR3 DNA: TGTGCCAGTAGGACAGGGTTGCAGCCCCAGCATTTT.

The V call is TRBV5-5, the J call TRBJ2-3, with 9 nucleotides matching TRBD2. Germline V gene lookup returns CDR1 SGHKS and CDR2 YYEKEE (reference sequence). With V trimmed by 2 bases and J by 4 bases, 11 bases remained unmatched. The CDR3 is made up of 17 amino acids. CDR3 sequence (DNA): TGTGCCAGCAGCTTTAGACCTAGCGGGACCCTTTCAGATACGCAGTATTTT. Translating gives CASSFRPSGTLSDTQYF.

Points on this clone: Different DNA sequences within this sample yield the same CDR3. The rearrangement joins TRBV6-5 to TRBJ2-1; 8 nucleotides align to TRBD2. CDR3 length: 16 residues. Germline CDR1 is MNHEY and CDR2 is SVGAGI. The ends lost 0 bases at V and 2 bases at J; junction bases unmatched: 3. CDR3 sequence reads: CASSYSSGGAYNEQFF. CDR3 DNA sequence: TGTGCCAGCAGTTACTCATCCGGGGGGGCCTACAATGAGCAGTTCTTC.

The chain employs TRBV19 and TRBJ2-1; D perhaps matches TRBD2 (6 bases). The germline V gene has CDR1 LNHDA and CDR2 SQIVND (reference sequence). This CDR3 comprises 16 residues. V was pared by 5 bases and J by 4 bases, with 18 bases between. The CDR3 loop is CASSPGLAGGYNEQFF. The CDR3 nucleotides read TGTGCCAGTAGTCCAGGACTGGCCGGGGGATACAATGAGCAGTTCTTC.

The chain carries TRBV7-4 and TRBJ1-5; 8 bases fit TRBD1. V trimming: 9 bases; J trimming: 5 bases; junction bases outside the gene matches: 9. CDR1 SGHVT and CDR2 SQSDAQ come from the germline V gene. This CDR3 has 14 residues. In nucleotides, the CDR3 is TGTGCCAGATCGGACGGACAGGGCCATCAGCCCCAGCATTTT. This gives the protein CARSDGQGHQPQHF.

The count of this clone is one. This chain links TRBV27 with TRBJ1-2; maybe TRBD1 (6 bases). This CDR3 spans 14 amino acids. V lost 5 bases, J lost 4 bases, and 14 bases lay in between. CDR1 and CDR2 from the germline V gene are MNHEY and SMNVEV (reference sequence). The DNA for the CDR3 is TGTGCCAGCAGTGACCGGGACATTGGCTATGGCTACACCTTC. This codes for CASSDRDIGYGYTF.

The rearrangement uses TRBV6-5 and TRBJ1-5; a weak D match, TRBD1 (5 bases). Germline V gene sequence: CDR1 MNHEY, CDR2 SVGAGI. V was pared by 5 bases and J by 1 base, with 9 bases between. The CDR3 length is 14 residues. The CDR3 DNA sequence: TGTGCCAGCAGTCGAAGACAGAGCAATCAGCCCCAGCATTTT. Translation gives CASSRRQSNQPQHF.

This clone turned up a few times. This chain connects TRBV5-1 to TRBJ1-2; 8 bases agree with TRBD1. CDR1 and CDR2 (germline): SGHRS, YFSETQ. The V gene end was trimmed by 7 bases and the J gene end by 5 bases; junction bases not matched to a gene: 16. There are 16 residues in the CDR3. The CDR3 nucleotides are TGCGCCAGCTCCAGGGGGCAGCTTGGGACAGCTTATGGCTACACCTTC. Amino acid sequence: CASSRGQLGTAYGYTF.

The V gene is TRBV19, the J gene TRBJ1-1; D is unclear. Deletions cut 3 bases from V and 0 bases from J, with 5 bases between. The CDR3 extends over 13 amino acids. Looked up from germline, CDR1 is LNHDA and CDR2 is SQIVND (reference sequence). The CDR3 DNA reads as TGTGCCAGTAGTATGAGGGTGAACACTGAAGCTTTCTTT. Its protein is CASSMRVNTEAFF. The whole variable domain, filled in from reference TRBV19 and TRBJ1-1, reads DGGITQSPKYLFRKEGQNVTLSCEQNLNHDAMYWYRQDPGQGLRLIYYSQIVNDFQKGDIAEGYSVSREKKESFPLTVTSAQKNPTAFYLCASSMRVNTEAFFGQGTRLTVV.

V is TRBV7-9 and J is TRBJ2-7, with unresolved D. This CDR3 contains 12 residues. The germline V gene has CDR1 SEHNR and CDR2 FQNEAQ (reference sequence). With 1 base removed from V and 6 bases from J, the gap between germline ends came to 7 bases. CDR3: CASSLDSFEQYF. CDR3 coding DNA: TGTGCCAGCAGCTTAGACTCTTTCGAGCAGTACTTC.